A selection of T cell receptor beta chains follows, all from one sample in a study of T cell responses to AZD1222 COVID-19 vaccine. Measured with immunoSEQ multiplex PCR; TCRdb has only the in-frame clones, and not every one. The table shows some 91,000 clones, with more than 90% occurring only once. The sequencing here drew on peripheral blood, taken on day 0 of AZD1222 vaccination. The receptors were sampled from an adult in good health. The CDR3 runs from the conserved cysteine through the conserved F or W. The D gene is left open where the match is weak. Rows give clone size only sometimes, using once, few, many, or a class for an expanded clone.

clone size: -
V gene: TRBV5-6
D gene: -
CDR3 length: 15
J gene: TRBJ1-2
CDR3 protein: CASSLGPPVLGGYTF
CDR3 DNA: TGTGCCAGCAGCTTGGGGCCCCCCGTACTTGGAGGCTACACCTTC

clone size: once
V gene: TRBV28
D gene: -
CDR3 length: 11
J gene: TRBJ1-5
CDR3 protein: CAISARATQHF
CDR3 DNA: TGTGCCATCTCAGCCAGGGCAACCCAGCATTTT

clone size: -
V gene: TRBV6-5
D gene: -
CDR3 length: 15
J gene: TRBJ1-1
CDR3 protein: CASTLARYMNTEAFF
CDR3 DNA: TGTGCCAGCACCCTCGCACGTTACATGAACACTGAAGCTTTCTTT

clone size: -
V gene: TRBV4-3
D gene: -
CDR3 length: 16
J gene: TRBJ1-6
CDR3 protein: CASSQVDSSYNSPLHF
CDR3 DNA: TGCGCCAGCAGCCAAGTAGACAGTTCCTATAATTCACCCCTCCACTTT

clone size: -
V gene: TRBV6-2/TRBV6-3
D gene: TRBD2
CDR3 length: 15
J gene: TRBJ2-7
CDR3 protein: CASSYSGTSGKEQYF
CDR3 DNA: TGTGCCAGCAGTTACAGCGGGACTAGCGGGAAGGAGCAGTACTTC

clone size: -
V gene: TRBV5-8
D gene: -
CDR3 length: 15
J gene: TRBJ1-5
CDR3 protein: CASSLGGVTGQPQHF
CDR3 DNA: TGTGCCAGCAGCTTGGGCGGGGTGACGGGGCAGCCCCAGCATTTT

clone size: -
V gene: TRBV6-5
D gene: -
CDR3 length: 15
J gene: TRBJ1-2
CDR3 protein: CASHVKEAPGYGYTF
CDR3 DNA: TGTGCCAGCCATGTTAAGGAGGCCCCTGGCTATGGCTACACCTTC

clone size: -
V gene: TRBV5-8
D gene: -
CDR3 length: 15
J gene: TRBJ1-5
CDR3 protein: CASSLRGGGNQPQHF
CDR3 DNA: TGTGCCAGCAGCTTAAGAGGGGGAGGCAATCAGCCCCAGCATTTT

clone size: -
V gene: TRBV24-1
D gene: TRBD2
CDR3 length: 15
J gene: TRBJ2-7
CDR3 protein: CATSDPRGSGSEQYF
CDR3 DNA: TGTGCCACCAGTGACCCCCGGGGTAGCGGGAGCGAGCAGTACTTC

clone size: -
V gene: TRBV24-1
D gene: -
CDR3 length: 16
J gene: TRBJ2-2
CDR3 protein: CATSDFHTGGTGELFF
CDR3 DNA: TGTGCCACCAGTGATTTCCATACGGGCGGCACCGGGGAGCTGTTTTTT

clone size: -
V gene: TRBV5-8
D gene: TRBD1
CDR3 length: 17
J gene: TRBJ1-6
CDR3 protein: CASSSITGGAYNSPLHF
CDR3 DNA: TGTGCCAGCAGCTCCATTACAGGGGGCGCCTATAATTCACCCCTCCACTTT

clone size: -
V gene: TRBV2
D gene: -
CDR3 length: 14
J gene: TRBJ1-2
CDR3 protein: CASSGSRANYGYTF
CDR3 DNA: TGTGCCAGCAGCGGTTCCCGGGCTAACTATGGCTACACCTTC

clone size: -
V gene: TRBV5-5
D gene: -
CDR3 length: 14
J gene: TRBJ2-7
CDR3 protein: CASSPSIFLAEQYF
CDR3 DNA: TGTGCCAGCAGCCCGAGTATATTTCTTGCCGAGCAGTACTTC

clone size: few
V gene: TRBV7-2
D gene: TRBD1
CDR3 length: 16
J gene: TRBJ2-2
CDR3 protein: CASSLVQGALTGELFF
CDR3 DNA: TGTGCCAGCAGCTTAGTCCAGGGGGCGTTGACCGGGGAGCTGTTTTTT

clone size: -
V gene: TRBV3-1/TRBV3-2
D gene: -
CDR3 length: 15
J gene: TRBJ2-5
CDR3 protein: CASSQEAAAQETQYF
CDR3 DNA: TGTGCCAGCAGCCAAGAAGCGGCGGCCCAAGAGACCCAGTACTTC

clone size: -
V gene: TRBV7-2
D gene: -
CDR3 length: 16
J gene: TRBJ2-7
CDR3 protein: CASSTQGGLRSYEQYF
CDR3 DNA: TGTGCCAGCAGCACCCAGGGGGGGTTGAGGTCCTACGAGCAGTACTTC

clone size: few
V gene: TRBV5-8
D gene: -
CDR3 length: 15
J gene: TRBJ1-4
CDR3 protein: CASSLRAGVNEKLFF
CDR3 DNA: TGTGCCAGCAGCTTGAGGGCAGGGGTGAATGAAAAACTGTTTTTT

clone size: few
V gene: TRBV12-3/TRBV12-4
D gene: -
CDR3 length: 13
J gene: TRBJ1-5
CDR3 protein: CASSFGSNQPQHF
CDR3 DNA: TGTGCCAGCAGTTTTGGTAGCAATCAGCCCCAGCATTTT

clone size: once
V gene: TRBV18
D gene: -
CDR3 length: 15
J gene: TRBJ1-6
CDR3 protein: CASSPLTLRESPLHF
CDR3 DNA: TGTGCCAGCTCACCGTTAACCCTAAGGGAATCACCCCTCCACTTT

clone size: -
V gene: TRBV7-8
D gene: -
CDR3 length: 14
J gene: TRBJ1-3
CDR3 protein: CAASTGSAGNTIYF
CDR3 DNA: TGTGCCGCCTCAACAGGGTCGGCTGGAAACACCATATATTTT

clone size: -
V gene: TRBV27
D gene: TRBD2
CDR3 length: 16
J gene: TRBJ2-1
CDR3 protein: CASSFRAGGSVGEQFF
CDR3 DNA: TGTGCCAGCAGTTTCCGAGCGGGAGGTTCGGTGGGTGAGCAGTTCTTC

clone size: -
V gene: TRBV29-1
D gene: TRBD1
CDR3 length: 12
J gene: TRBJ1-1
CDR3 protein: CSVDRQGSEAFF
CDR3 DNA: TGCAGCGTTGACAGACAGGGCTCTGAAGCTTTCTTT